This record looks at one TCR beta chain sequence and its context. Participants spanned ages about 18 to 90 years and resided in 24 US areas. In Cohort 3, a recovered donor had either two negative PCRs, clearance, or symptom resolution. Per the original data handling: Counts of nucleated cells, estimated from reference gene primer amplification, were obtained. Clones were read by immunoSEQ multiplex PCR, and TCRdb kept only the in-frame ones, dropping some. That table supplies the V and J calls and clone size; D and trimming were determined from the DNA. The sample holds a few hundred thousand clones, 70% to 90% seen once. The sample is drawn from a study of blood T cell repertoires in COVID-19. Overall study: Acute and convalescent COVID-19 samples came from the United States, Italy and Spain.

Germline values: CDR1 SGHDT, CDR2 YYEEEE. V was pared by 4 bases and J by 4 bases, with 9 bases of the junction left unmatched. This CDR3 is 15 amino acids long. The chain is built from TRBV5-6 and TRBJ2-7; the match to TRBD1 covers 9 bases. This receptor was identified in a man aged 30-40 years who had recovered from COVID-19. The sample was PBMCs or T cells enriched from blood (not recorded which). CDR3 in DNA: TGTGCCAGCAGCGGTCCGGGACAGGGTTCGTACGAGCAGTACTTC. Residues: CASSGPGQGSYEQYF.